Included here is one T cell receptor (beta chain) sequence, with context. What it binds is not known. This sample was taken from a study of shared clonotypes between healthy human individuals. For the study at large: There were three CD4 naive, three CD4 memory, two CD8 naive and one CD8 memory plates per donor. General study points: Estimated richness values were generally larger in naive subsets than in memory subsets.

V lost 4 bases and J lost 6, with 13 bases in between. The germline CDR1 and CDR2 sequences are SGHRS and YFSETQ. The CDR3 has 14 amino acids. Clones were sequenced by immunoSEQ multiplex PCR, and TCRdb holds only the in-frame ones, with some missing. Among hundreds of thousands of clones listed, 72% were seen once. V usage is TRBV5-1 and J usage is TRBJ2-2; TRBD2 is a possible D gene (6 bases). The TCR comes from a woman in her thirties in good health. Material for sequencing was memory CD4+ T cells sorted from blood. Stated subset: CD45RA-negative fraction. This chain's CDR3 is CASSISGGSGELFF. The CDR3 DNA is TGCGCCAGCAGCATTAGCGGTGGGTCCGGGGAGCTGTTTTTT.